This T cell receptor beta chain was sequenced in a study of blood T cells in healthy people across ages. Then a second PCR, running about 6 to 11 cycles, was carried out with a sample-barcoded 5' primer and a J-beta primer mix. TCRdb recomputed calls from the 5' RACE reads with MiXCR, one row per CDR3 protein. The sample contains around 800,000 distinct CDR3 sequences, around 50% of which appear only once. As concerns this clonotype: Its specificity is not known.

This CDR3 contains 14 residues. The V gene lost 0 bases and the J gene lost 4 bases, with 10 bases spanning the gap. Looked up from germline, CDR1 is SGHNT and CDR2 is YYREEE (reference sequence). Study-level results: Not knowing donor CMV status may have confounded expanded clonotype changes. Investigators viewed diversity estimates from one million T cells as underestimates, the study reported.

The chain combines TRBV5-4 with TRBJ2-5, with a tentative D call TRBD2 (5 bases). The sample comprised blood. The receptor comes from a man at least 80 years old in good health. The CDR3: CASSLAKRPETQYF. Here the CDR3 DNA reads TGTGCCAGCAGCTTGGCCAAGCGGCCAGAGACCCAGTACTTC.